The T cell receptor (beta chain) described here comes from a study of shared clonotypes between healthy human individuals. Across the whole study: Researchers assigned three CD4 naive, three CD4 memory, two CD8 naive and one CD8 memory plate to each donor. General study points: Non-shared clonotypes displayed generation probabilities falling below those of clonotypes present in all four donors.

Naive CD8 cells lacked CD45RO, underwent positive selection for CCR7 and left out terminally differentiated effector memory CD45RA+ cells. All donors qualified as healthy HIV-negative adults and had experienced no recent acute infections or vaccinations. Profiling relied on immunoSEQ multiplex PCR, and the TCRdb table lists in-frame clones only, not all of them. Of millions of clones in the sample, approximately 94% were seen once. V was clipped by 5 bases and J by 6 bases, with 14 bases between them. The V gene's germline CDR1 is SEHNR and CDR2 FQNEAQ (reference sequence). The CDR3 sequence is 13 residues long. With regard to this clone: Antigen: not known.

Sequencing was carried out using naive CD8+ T cells sorted from blood. This clonotype was sampled from a man in his late teens or twenties in good health. The rearrangement links TRBV7-9 to TRBJ2-7; the D gene is possibly TRBD2 (6 bases). The CDR3 protein is CASSAGLTGEQYF. The CDR3 DNA reads TGTGCCAGCAGCGCGGGACTTACGGGCGAGCAGTACTTC.